The 6 T cell receptor beta chains below were found in one sample sequenced in a study of prognosis after radiotherapy for stage I lung cancer. Amplification of TCR beta CDR3 from genomic DNA used two-round multiplex PCR. The first round of PCR was done with primers that matched each TRBV and TRBJ gene. TCRdb fed the multiplex PCR reads into MiXCR, producing one record per CDR3 protein. Of about 35,000 distinct CDR3 sequences in the sample, approximately 32% were seen once. This sample comprised PBMCs, obtained before or after stereotactic body radiation therapy (not recorded which). These receptor sequences come from a donor over 45 with non-small cell lung cancer.

The chain carries TRBV6-4 and TRBJ1-1; 7 nucleotides agree with TRBD1. V gave up 6 bases and J gave up 7 bases; unmatched junction bases: 8. CDR1 and CDR2 from the germline V gene are MRHNA and SNTAGT. The CDR3 contains 13 residues. CDR3 in DNA: TGTGCCAGCAGACACCAGGGGGGGAATGAAGCTTTCTTT. Translating it yields CASRHQGGNEAFF.

The rearrangement joins TRBV7-2 to TRBJ1-2, with D maybe TRBD1 (6 bases). Between the trimmed V and J ends, which lost 3 bases and 7 bases, there was a span of 18 bases. CDR3 size: 15 residues. In germline, CDR1 is SGHTA, CDR2 FQGNSA. The CDR3 here is CASSLTGGSPSGYTF. For the CDR3, the DNA is TGTGCCAGCAGCTTGACAGGTGGATCCCCTAGTGGCTACACCTTC. Based on the CDR3 plus reference TRBV7-2 and TRBJ1-2, the full variable domain is GAGVSQSPSNKVTEKGKDVELRCDPISGHTALYWYRQSLGQGLEFLIYFQGNSAPDKSGLPSDRFSAERTGGSVSTLTIQRTQQEDSAVYLCASSLTGGSPSGYTFGSGTRLTVV.

A note on this clonotype: A much larger clone differs from this one at a single base, so this may be a read error. V usage is TRBV7-9 and J usage is TRBJ1-4, with D maybe TRBD1 (5 bases). This CDR3 contains 14 residues. V was cut by 7 bases and J by 1 base, with 10 bases left in between. CDR1 is SEHNR, CDR2 FQNEAQ, per germline (reference sequence). CDR3 sequence: CASIGTVTNEKLFF. The DNA of the CDR3 is TGTGCCAGCATCGGGACGGTAACTAATGAAAAACTGTTTTTT.

By sample fraction, this clonotype is medium-sized. The chain is built from TRBV30 and TRBJ2-6, with unresolved D. The V and J ends lost 0 bases and 4 bases respectively, with 13 bases between them. This CDR3 region has 16 residues. Germline-derived CDR1 and CDR2 are GTSNPN and SVGIG (reference sequence). The CDR3 DNA reads as TGTGCCTGGAGTGTAGGCTCGGGTTCGGGGGCCAACGTCCTGACTTTC. Amino acids: CAWSVGSGSGANVLTF.

Many counts were recorded for this clonotype. The V gene is TRBV7-2, the J gene TRBJ1-1; maybe TRBD1 (5 bases). In germline, CDR1 is SGHTA, CDR2 FQGNSA. V dropped 1 base and J dropped 3 bases, with 12 bases sitting between them. The CDR3 has 15 residues. In DNA, the CDR3 is TGTGCCAGCAGCTTAGAAAGGGGCCGGGACACTGAAGCTTTCTTT. It codes for CASSLERGRDTEAFF.

The rearrangement uses TRBV7-8 and TRBJ1-1; no definite D call. Germline loops: CDR1 SGHVS, CDR2 FQNEAQ. The CDR3 loop spans 13 amino acids. Trimming left V 8 bases short and J 5 bases short, with 15 bases between. Here the CDR3 reads CASHEQMGTEAFF. CDR3 sequence (DNA): TGTGCCAGCCACGAGCAGATGGGAACTGAAGCTTTCTTT.